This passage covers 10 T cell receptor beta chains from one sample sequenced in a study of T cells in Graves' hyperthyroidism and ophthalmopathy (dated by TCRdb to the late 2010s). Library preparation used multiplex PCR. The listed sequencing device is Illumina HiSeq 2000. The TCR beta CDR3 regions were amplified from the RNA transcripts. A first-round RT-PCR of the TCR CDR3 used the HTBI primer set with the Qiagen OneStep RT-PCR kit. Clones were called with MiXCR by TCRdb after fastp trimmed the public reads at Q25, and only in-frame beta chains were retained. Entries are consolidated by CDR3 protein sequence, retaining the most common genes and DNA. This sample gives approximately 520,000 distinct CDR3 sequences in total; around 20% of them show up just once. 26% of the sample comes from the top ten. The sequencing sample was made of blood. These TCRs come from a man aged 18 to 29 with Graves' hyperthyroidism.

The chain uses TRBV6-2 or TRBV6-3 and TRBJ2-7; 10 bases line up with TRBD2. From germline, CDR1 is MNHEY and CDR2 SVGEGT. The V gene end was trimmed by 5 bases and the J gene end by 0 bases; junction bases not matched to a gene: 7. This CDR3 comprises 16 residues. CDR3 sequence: CASSGRLAGFSYEQYF. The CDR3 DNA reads TGTGCCAGCAGTGGAAGACTAGCGGGTTTCTCCTACGAGCAGTACTTC.

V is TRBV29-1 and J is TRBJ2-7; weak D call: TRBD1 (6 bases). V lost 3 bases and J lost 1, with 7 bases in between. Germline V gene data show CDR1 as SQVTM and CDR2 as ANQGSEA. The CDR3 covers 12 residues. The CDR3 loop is CSVDTGSYEQYF. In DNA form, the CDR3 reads TGCAGCGTTGACACAGGGTCCTACGAGCAGTACTTC.

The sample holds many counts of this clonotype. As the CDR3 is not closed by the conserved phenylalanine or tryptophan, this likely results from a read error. In DNA, the CDR3 is TGTGCCAGCAGTTCCGCCGGGGGTTACGAGCAGTACCTC. This translates into CASSSAGGYEQYL. V usage is TRBV6-5 and J usage is TRBJ2-7; tentative D call: TRBD2 (6 bases). The germline V gene encodes CDR1 MNHEY and CDR2 SVGAGI. The V gene lost 4 bases and the J gene lost 4 bases, with 11 bases spanning the gap. The CDR3 is 13 amino acids.

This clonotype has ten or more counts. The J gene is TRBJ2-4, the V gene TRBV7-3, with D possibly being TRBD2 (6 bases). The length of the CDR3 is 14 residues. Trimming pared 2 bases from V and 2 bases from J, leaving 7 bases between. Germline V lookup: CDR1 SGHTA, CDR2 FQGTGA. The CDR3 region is CASSLGGTKNIQYF. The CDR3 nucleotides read TGTGCCAGCAGCTTAGGAGGGACCAAAAACATTCAGTACTTC.

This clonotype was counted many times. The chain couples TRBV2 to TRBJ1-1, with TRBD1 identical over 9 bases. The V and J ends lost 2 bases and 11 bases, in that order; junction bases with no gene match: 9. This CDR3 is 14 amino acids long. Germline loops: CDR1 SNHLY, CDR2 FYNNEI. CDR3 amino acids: CASSERQGGRWAFF. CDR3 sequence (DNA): TGTGCCAGCAGTGAACGACAGGGGGGACGATGGGCTTTCTTT.

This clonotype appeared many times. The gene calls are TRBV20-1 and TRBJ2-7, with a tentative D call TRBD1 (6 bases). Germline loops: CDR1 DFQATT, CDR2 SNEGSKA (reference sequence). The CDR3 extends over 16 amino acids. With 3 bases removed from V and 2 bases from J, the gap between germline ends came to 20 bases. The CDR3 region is CSASNPVRGETYEQYF. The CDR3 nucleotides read TGCAGTGCTAGTAACCCAGTCAGGGGTGAAACCTACGAGCAGTACTTC.

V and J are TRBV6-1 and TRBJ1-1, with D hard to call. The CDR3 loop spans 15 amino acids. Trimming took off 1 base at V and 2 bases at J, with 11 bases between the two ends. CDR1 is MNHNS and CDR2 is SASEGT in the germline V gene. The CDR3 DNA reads TGTGCCAGCAGTGAAGGTAGGCTGATAAACACTGAAGCTTTCTTT. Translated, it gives CASSEGRLINTEAFF.

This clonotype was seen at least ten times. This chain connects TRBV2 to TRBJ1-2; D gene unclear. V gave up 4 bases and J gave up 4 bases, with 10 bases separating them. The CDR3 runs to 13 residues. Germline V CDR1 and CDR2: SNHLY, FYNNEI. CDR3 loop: CASSVDGTYGYTF. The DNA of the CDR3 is TGTGCCAGCAGTGTGGACGGAACCTATGGCTACACCTTC. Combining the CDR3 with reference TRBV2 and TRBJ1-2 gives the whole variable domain EPEVTQTPSHQVTQMGQEVILRCVPISNHLYFYWYRQILGQKVEFLVSFYNNEISEKSEIFDDQFSVERPDGSNFTLKIRSTKLEDSAMYFCASSVDGTYGYTFGSGTRLTVV.

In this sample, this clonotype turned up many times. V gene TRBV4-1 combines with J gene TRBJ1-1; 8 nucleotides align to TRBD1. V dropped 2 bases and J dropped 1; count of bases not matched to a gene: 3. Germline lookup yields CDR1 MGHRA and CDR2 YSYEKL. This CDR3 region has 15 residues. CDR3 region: CASSQRTGKNTEAFF. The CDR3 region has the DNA TGCGCCAGCAGCCAACGGACAGGGAAGAACACTGAAGCTTTCTTT.

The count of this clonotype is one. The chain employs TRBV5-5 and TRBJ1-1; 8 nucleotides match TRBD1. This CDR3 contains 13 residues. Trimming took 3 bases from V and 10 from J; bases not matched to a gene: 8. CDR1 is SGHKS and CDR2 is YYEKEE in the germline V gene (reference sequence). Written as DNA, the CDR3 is TGTGCCAGCAGCTCGAGCAACAGGGGGAGAGCTTTCTTT. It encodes CASSSSNRGRAFF.